Sequencing of this T cell receptor beta chain was carried out in a study of blood T cell repertoires in COVID-19. Study-level background: Whether acute or convalescent, the COVID-19 samples came from the United States, Italy and Spain. T cells, B-cell-depleted T cells, or PBMCs supplied cDNA or gDNA.

Data came from immunoSEQ multiplex PCR; TCRdb stores just in-frame clones and leaves some out. Of 150,000 to 200,000 clones detected, around 85% appear once; the ten largest clones hold 7.5% to 10%. Trimming took 3 bases from V and 7 from J; bases not matched to a gene: 12. The CDR3 runs to 15 residues. CDR1 and CDR2 from the germline V gene are SGHNT and YYREEE (reference sequence). The sequence came from a woman aged 80 or older with acute or convalescent COVID-19. The V gene is TRBV5-4, the J gene TRBJ1-2; 7 nucleotides match TRBD1. The source material was peripheral blood. This CDR3 reads CASSSKGTVAPGYTF. CDR3 bases: TGTGCCAGCAGCTCCAAAGGGACAGTAGCTCCTGGCTACACCTTC.